The 31 T cell receptor beta chains presented below share a single source sample, sequenced in a study of blood T cell repertoires in COVID-19. Sequencing was performed with immunoSEQ multiplex PCR; in TCRdb, only in-frame clones are kept and a portion is missing. The sample contains around 200,000 clones, approximately 87% of which appear only once. The sequenced sample was peripheral blood. The source is a man aged 70 or older with active or convalescent COVID-19.

The chain joins TRBV11-1 to TRBJ2-6; 7 bases line up with TRBD1. Germline V CDR1 and CDR2: SGHAT, FQDESV (reference sequence). V dropped 4 bases and J dropped 12; count of bases not matched to a gene: 6. The CDR3 contains 13 residues. The CDR3 bases are TGTGCCAGCAGCTCTAACAGGGGACCCGTCCTGACTTTC. Its protein product is CASSSNRGPVLTF.

The chain is built from TRBV25-1 and TRBJ2-7; the D gene is possibly TRBD1 (6 bases). CDR1 is MGHDK, CDR2 SYGVNS, per germline. Between the trimmed V and J ends, which lost 6 bases and 1 base, there was a span of 10 bases. CDR3 length equals 13 residues. The CDR3 nucleotides are TGTGCCAGCAGACTAACAGGGTCCTACGAGCAGTACTTC. Amino acids: CASRLTGSYEQYF.

The V call is TRBV7-9, the J call TRBJ2-2; a weak D match, TRBD1 (5 bases). This CDR3 is built from 16 residues. Germline V lookup: CDR1 SEHNR, CDR2 FQNEAQ (reference sequence). V lost 5 bases, J lost 0 bases, and 13 bases lay in between. The chain's CDR3 is CASSGPGLANTGELFF. The CDR3 region has the DNA TGTGCCAGCAGCGGTCCAGGGCTAGCGAACACCGGGGAGCTGTTTTTT.

J is TRBJ2-1 and V is TRBV6-5; maybe TRBD1 (6 bases). Trimming stripped 6 bases from V and 6 bases from J, with 9 bases between. Germline V lookup: CDR1 MNHEY, CDR2 SVGAGI. The CDR3 length is 12 residues. Here the CDR3 DNA reads TGTGCCAGCAGAACAGGGAGCAATGAGCAGTTCTTC. Protein sequence: CASRTGSNEQFF.

The genes are TRBV5-4 and TRBJ1-4; D may be TRBD1 (5 bases). The CDR3 has 14 residues. Germline CDR1 SGHNT, CDR2 YYREEE (reference sequence). V was shortened by 4 bases and J by 3 bases, with 10 bases between the two germline ends. The CDR3 bases are TGTGCCAGCAGCCCCCAGGGCCCTAATGAAAAACTGTTTTTT. Encoded protein: CASSPQGPNEKLFF.

V gene TRBV27 combines with J gene TRBJ1-1; D might be TRBD1 (6 bases). The length of the CDR3 is 14 residues. V lost 5 bases and J 5 bases, leaving 15 bases between the germline ends. Germline V lookup: CDR1 MNHEY, CDR2 SMNVEV (reference sequence). CDR3 loop: CASSTQPTGTEAFF. DNA for the CDR3: TGTGCCAGCAGTACTCAACCAACAGGGACTGAAGCTTTCTTT.

V is TRBV19 and J is TRBJ1-5, with unresolved D. The V gene's germline CDR1 is LNHDA and CDR2 SQIVND (reference sequence). Trimming removed 3 bases at V and 0 bases at J, with 12 bases between. This CDR3 contains 16 residues. The CDR3 nucleotides are TGTGCCAGTAGTATCCTCGCGGGGAATAGCAATCAGCCCCAGCATTTT. It is translated as CASSILAGNSNQPQHF.

CDR3 protein: CASSLAAQVGEKLFF. The CDR3, as DNA: TGTGCCAGCAGCTTAGCGGCGCAGGTTGGCGAAAAACTGTTTTTT. The rearrangement links TRBV7-6 to TRBJ1-4; D ambiguous. V was shortened by 0 bases and J by 8 bases, with 13 bases between the two germline ends. The CDR3 extends over 15 amino acids. The germline V gene encodes CDR1 SGHVS and CDR2 FNYEAQ.

Here the CDR3 DNA reads TGTGCCAGCAGCCCCCAGGTCGGCGGGAACGAGCAGTACTTC. Translated, it gives CASSPQVGGNEQYF. The V call is TRBV7-2, the J call TRBJ2-7; possibly TRBD2 for D (6 bases). The CDR3 consists of 14 residues. V dropped 5 bases and J dropped 5 bases, with 16 bases sitting between them. Germline lookup yields CDR1 SGHTA and CDR2 FQGNSA.

This clone was seen only once. The chain couples TRBV7-9 to TRBJ1-1; 7 bases agree with TRBD1. V was pared by 10 bases and J by 11 bases, with 13 bases of the junction left unmatched. CDR1 is SEHNR, CDR2 FQNEAQ, per germline (reference sequence). The CDR3 loop spans 12 amino acids. CDR3 sequence: CATAIQTGYAFF. As DNA, the CDR3 is TGTGCCACAGCCATACAGACAGGGTATGCTTTCTTT. Looking up the rest from reference TRBV7-9 and TRBJ1-1 gives the full variable domain: DTGVSQNPRHKITKRGQNVTFRCDPISEHNRLYWYRQTLGQGPEFLTYFQNEAQLEKSRLLSDRFSAERPKGSFSTLEIQRTEQGDSAMYLCATAIQTGYAFFGQGTRLTVV.

This sequence joins TRBV19 and TRBJ1-5; 7 bases agree with TRBD1. The CDR3 is 15 residues long. V dropped 8 bases and J dropped 0; count of bases not matched to a gene: 7. CDR1 is LNHDA, CDR2 SQIVND, per germline (reference sequence). The CDR3 here is CASHRGSYSNQPQHF. CDR3 DNA: TGTGCCAGTCACAGGGGCAGCTATAGCAATCAGCCCCAGCATTTT.

This clone was seen a single time. The V call is TRBV7-2, the J call TRBJ1-2, with no clear D. This CDR3 has 14 amino acids. Per germline, CDR1 SGHTA and CDR2 FQGNSA. Trimming shortened V by 1 base and J by 4 bases, and 10 bases separated the two germline ends. The CDR3 sequence: CASSLVGSGYGYTF. CDR3 DNA sequence: TGTGCCAGCAGCTTAGTGGGGAGCGGCTATGGCTACACCTTC. The whole variable domain, remainder taken from reference TRBV7-2 and TRBJ1-2, is GAGVSQSPSNKVTEKGKDVELRCDPISGHTALYWYRQSLGQGLEFLIYFQGNSAPDKSGLPSDRFSAERTGGSVSTLTIQRTQQEDSAVYLCASSLVGSGYGYTFGSGTRLTVV.

The V gene is TRBV4-1, the J gene TRBJ2-1; 11 bases are a match to TRBD2. The CDR3 is made up of 18 amino acids. Per the germline V gene, CDR1 is MGHRA and CDR2 is YSYEKL. The V segment lost 0 bases and the J segment 4 bases; nucleotides outside the gene matches: 8. CDR3 sequence reads: CASSQDPGLAGGYNEQFF. The CDR3 DNA follows: TGCGCCAGCAGCCAAGATCCGGGGCTAGCGGGAGGATACAATGAGCAGTTCTTC.

This clone was seen a few times. This sequence joins TRBV30 and TRBJ2-7; no reliable D call. The CDR3 contains 12 residues. V was trimmed by 0 bases and J by 3 bases, leaving 6 bases between them. In germline, CDR1 is GTSNPN, CDR2 SVGIG (reference sequence). The CDR3 reads CAWSVGDYEQYF. The CDR3 DNA is TGTGCCTGGAGTGTAGGAGACTACGAGCAGTACTTC. Drawing the rest from reference TRBV30 and TRBJ2-7, the complete variable domain is SQTIHQWPATLVQPVGSPLSLECTVEGTSNPNLYWYRQAAGRGLQLLFYSVGIGQISSEVPQNLSASRPQDRQFILSSKKLLLSDSGFYLCAWSVGDYEQYFGPGTRLTVT.

The chain has TRBV7-2 and TRBJ2-7; D may be TRBD2 (5 bases). This CDR3 region has 15 residues. Germline V gene lookup returns CDR1 SGHTA and CDR2 FQGNSA. V was clipped by 6 bases and J by 2 bases, with 17 bases between them. CDR3 region: CASRPGGVGAYEQYF. CDR3 DNA sequence: TGTGCCAGCAGACCCGGAGGTGTGGGTGCCTACGAGCAGTACTTC.

The J gene is TRBJ1-1, the V gene TRBV18; D remains ambiguous. CDR3 size: 15 residues. Germline CDR1 and CDR2: KGHSH and LQKENI. Trimming took off 1 base at V and 1 base at J, with 10 bases between the two ends. The CDR3 protein is CASSPRGRSNTEAFF. CDR3 nucleotide sequence: TGTGCCAGCTCACCACGTGGGAGGTCGAACACTGAAGCTTTCTTT.

This CDR3 reads CASSKTGYGYTF. CDR3 coding DNA: TGTGCCAGCAGTAAAACAGGATATGGCTACACCTTC. The V gene is TRBV28, the J gene TRBJ1-2; TRBD1 might be the D (5 bases). V gave up 5 bases and J gave up 5 bases, with 9 bases separating them. Germline CDR1 and CDR2: MDHEN and SYDVKM. This CDR3 has 12 amino acids.

This chain links TRBV20-1 with TRBJ2-7, with 7 bases identical to TRBD1. CDR3 size: 12 residues. The germline V gene has CDR1 DFQATT and CDR2 SNEGSKA (reference sequence). V lost 3 bases to trimming and J lost 3 bases; unmatched junction nucleotides: 2. CDR3 loop: CSASDRVYEQYF. The CDR3 bases are TGCAGTGCTAGTGACAGGGTCTACGAGCAGTACTTC.

The genes are TRBV7-2 and TRBJ2-2; 7 bases line up with TRBD2. With 3 bases clipped from V and 7 bases from J, the junction kept 2 bases outside the gene matches. CDR3 size: 13 residues. Germline V gene data show CDR1 as SGHTA and CDR2 as FQGNSA. The CDR3 DNA is TGTGCCAGCAGCTTCGGGGGGTTCGGGGAGCTGTTTTTT. Translating it yields CASSFGGFGELFF.

This chain joins TRBV6-2 or TRBV6-3 and TRBJ1-2; unclear D gene. The V end was cut by 6 bases, the J end by 4 bases, with 9 bases between. The CDR3 length is 12 residues. In germline, CDR1 is MNHEY, CDR2 SVGEGT. CDR3 residues: CASSKASYGYTF. CDR3 bases: TGTGCCAGCAGCAAAGCCTCCTATGGCTACACCTTC.

Details on this clone: A read error may produce the germline difference seen at one junction end. V usage is TRBV20-1 and J usage is TRBJ1-1; possible D gene TRBD1, 6 bases. This CDR3 region has 11 residues. The germline V gene has CDR1 DFQATT and CDR2 SNEGSKA (reference sequence). CDR3 sequence reads: CSARDWGRSLF. The CDR3, as DNA: TGCAGTGCTAGAGATTGGGGGCGTAGCCTCTTT.

The rearrangement uses TRBV27 and TRBJ1-4; a possible D gene is TRBD1 (5 bases). The CDR3 loop spans 14 amino acids. Germline CDR1 reads MNHEY; CDR2 reads SMNVEV (reference sequence). The V end lost 2 bases, the J end lost 2 bases, and 6 bases lay between the germline ends. CDR3 loop: CASSLRGTNEKLFF. CDR3 sequence (DNA): TGTGCCAGCAGTTTACGGGGGACTAATGAAAAACTGTTTTTT.

The chain employs TRBV14 and TRBJ1-2; D is uncertain. Germline values: CDR1 SGHDN, CDR2 FVKESK. Trimming took 0 bases from V and 7 from J, leaving 15 bases between them. The CDR3 contains 15 residues. In DNA form, the CDR3 reads TGTGCCAGCAGCCAAGATGGATCCGTGGGCTCTGGCTACACCTTC. Protein sequence: CASSQDGSVGSGYTF.

The chain is built from TRBV5-6 and TRBJ2-7; TRBD1 aligns across 11 bases. The CDR3 totals 15 residues. Germline CDR1 SGHDT, CDR2 YYEEEE. The V and J ends lost 2 bases and 3 bases, in that order; junction bases with no gene match: 4. This CDR3 is CASSFLDRGHYEQYF. The CDR3 region has the DNA TGTGCCAGCAGCTTCCTGGACAGGGGGCACTACGAGCAGTACTTC.

The chain uses TRBV6-2 or TRBV6-3 and TRBJ1-1; D might be TRBD1 (5 bases). The germline V gene has CDR1 MNHEY and CDR2 SVGEGT. V was shortened by 5 bases and J by 0 bases, with 22 bases between the two germline ends. CDR3 size: 18 residues. CDR3 in amino acids: CASSPLTGLKGLNTEAFF. As DNA, the CDR3 is TGTGCCAGCAGTCCCTTAACGGGACTCAAGGGGTTGAACACTGAAGCTTTCTTT.

V and J are TRBV28 and TRBJ1-2, with D tentatively TRBD1 (5 bases). Germline V lookup: CDR1 MDHEN, CDR2 SYDVKM. The CDR3 has 15 amino acids. V dropped 2 bases and J dropped 4 bases, with 14 bases sitting between them. CDR3 in amino acids: CASSLDGGVGYGYTF. The CDR3 region has the DNA TGTGCCAGCAGTTTAGATGGAGGGGTGGGCTATGGCTACACCTTC.

The rearrangement uses TRBV29-1 and TRBJ1-1; 7 bases match TRBD1. The trim removed 5 bases at V and 1 base at J, leaving 10 bases unmatched. This CDR3 has 15 amino acids. Germline lookup yields CDR1 SQVTM and CDR2 ANQGSEA. CDR3 region: CSVQTLQGPNTEAFF. The CDR3 DNA reads as TGCAGCGTTCAAACCCTACAGGGGCCGAACACTGAAGCTTTCTTT.

The chain carries TRBV30 and TRBJ1-5, with 8 nucleotides matching TRBD1. The germline gives CDR1 GTSNPN, CDR2 SVGIG (reference sequence). CDR3 length equals 14 residues. V gave up 1 base and J gave up 6 bases; unmatched junction bases: 5. The CDR3 loop is CAWSGRQGSQPQHF. Here the CDR3 DNA reads TGTGCCTGGAGTGGTCGACAGGGGTCTCAGCCCCAGCATTTT. Based on the CDR3 plus reference TRBV30 and TRBJ1-5, the full variable domain is SQTIHQWPATLVQPVGSPLSLECTVEGTSNPNLYWYRQAAGRGLQLLFYSVGIGQISSEVPQNLSASRPQDRQFILSSKKLLLSDSGFYLCAWSGRQGSQPQHFGDGTRLSIL.

The gene calls are TRBV30 and TRBJ2-1; D possibly corresponds to TRBD2 (5 bases). The ends were cut back, 0 bases at V and 8 bases at J, with 11 bases in the middle. Germline V lookup: CDR1 GTSNPN, CDR2 SVGIG (reference sequence). The CDR3 consists of 13 residues. The CDR3 nucleotides are TGTGCCTGGAGTGTGGGGAGCCGGGATGAGCAGTTCTTC. This encodes CAWSVGSRDEQFF. The whole variable domain, filled in from reference TRBV30 and TRBJ2-1, reads SQTIHQWPATLVQPVGSPLSLECTVEGTSNPNLYWYRQAAGRGLQLLFYSVGIGQISSEVPQNLSASRPQDRQFILSSKKLLLSDSGFYLCAWSVGSRDEQFFGPGTRLTVL.

The chain couples TRBV18 to TRBJ1-5; D might be TRBD1 (6 bases). Trimming removed 0 bases at V and 4 bases at J, with 10 bases between. This CDR3 is built from 15 residues. The germline V gene encodes CDR1 KGHSH and CDR2 LQKENI. The CDR3: CASSPPRTANQPQHF. DNA of the CDR3: TGTGCCAGCTCACCACCAAGGACAGCAAATCAGCCCCAGCATTTT. Filled out from reference TRBV18 and TRBJ1-5, the complete variable domain reads NAGVMQNPRHLVRRRGQEARLRCSPMKGHSHVYWYRQLPEEGLKFMVYLQKENIIDESGMPKERFSAEFPKEGPSILRIQQVVRGDSAAYFCASSPPRTANQPQHFGDGTRLSIL.

In its sample, this clone was seen many times. The genes are TRBV4-2 and TRBJ1-1; D is ambiguous. V was clipped by 0 bases and J by 2 bases, with 10 bases between them. Germline CDR1 and CDR2: LGHNA and YNFKEQ. CDR3 length equals 15 residues. The CDR3 reads CASSQDLLINTEAFF. In nucleotides, the CDR3 is TGTGCCAGCAGCCAAGATCTGTTAATTAACACTGAAGCTTTCTTT.